This note documents a single T cell receptor beta chain sequence. The sequence runs out 3 residues before the end of the CDR3; the remainder is reconstructed from the germline J gene. Clones were sequenced by immunoSEQ multiplex PCR, and TCRdb holds only the in-frame ones, with some missing. This sample contains tens of thousands of clones. The data are from a study of T cells in women clearing cervical HPV infection. CDR1 and CDR2 (germline): DFQATT, SNEGSKA (reference sequence). The CDR3 extends over 15 amino acids. V shed 3 bases, J shed 5 bases, and the junction held 9 bases outside the gene matches.

The specimen sequenced was blood buffy coat. The clonotype was recovered from a woman aged 18-70 years with a cervical HPV16 infection that either progressed to CIN3+ or cleared (not recorded which). This chain connects TRBV20-1 to TRBJ2-5, with TRBD2 identical over 10 bases. The part of the CDR3 DNA that was read is TGCAGTGCTAGGGCTAGCGGGGGCGTTGGGGAGACC. Translated: CSARASGGVGET. The full-length CDR3 reads as CSARASGGVGETQYF.